Given below is one T cell receptor beta chain in context. Its target is unknown. The CDR3 is made up of 15 amino acids. Germline loops: CDR1 MNHEY, CDR2 SMNVEV (reference sequence). V was cut by 2 bases and J by 6 bases, with 14 bases left in between. The data derive from a study of cytomegalovirus exposure and HLA in healthy donors. It was with 60 Vbeta and 13 Jbeta primers that the PCR ran. Using immunoSEQ multiplex PCR, the repertoire was profiled, and TCRdb retains in-frame clones only, with some absent. Seen in this sample are over 100,000 clones; the ten most common clones hold under 2%. Study results and limitations: In a later analysis, V- and J-gene trimming of beta chains associated with a DCLRE1C missense variant, replicated independently. The authors enumerated roughly 180 TCR beta chains as linked to cytomegalovirus.

The rearrangement uses TRBV27 and TRBJ2-1; D may be TRBD1 (8 bases). Sequencing was done on a sample of PBMCs. The clonotype originates from a young man in good health and CMV-seronegative. The CDR3 reads CASSLGTGGVNEQFF. The CDR3 DNA follows: TGTGCCAGCAGTTTAGGAACAGGGGGGGTCAATGAGCAGTTCTTC.